Listed below are T cell receptor beta chains from one sample, sequenced in a study of blood T cell repertoires in COVID-19. Repertoires were generated with immunoSEQ multiplex PCR, while TCRdb's copy carries only in-frame clones and drops some. This table has approximately 500,000 clones, roughly 87% appearing once. What was sequenced was peripheral blood. The receptors shown here come from a man aged 18-30 years with COVID-19, enrolled during active disease. CDR3s include the opening cysteine and the closing phenylalanine or tryptophan. Fields, in order: D gene, J gene, clone size, V gene, CDR3 DNA, CDR3 protein. The D gene is left open where the match is weak. The size field is filled for only some rows; it gives once, few, many or a size class.

NA	TRBJ1-1	NA	TRBV2	TGTGCCAGCGGCAGGGGCTCTCGAACTGAAGCTTTCTTT	CASGRGSRTEAFF
NA	TRBJ1-1	NA	TRBV3-1/TRBV3-2	TGTGCCAGCAGCCAAAAACACAGCGGCATTCAGAACACTGAAGCTTTCTTT	CASSQKHSGIQNTEAFF
TRBD2	TRBJ2-1	once	TRBV2	TGTGCCAGCAGTGTTGGGACTAGCGAGGCCGATGAGCAGTTCTTC	CASSVGTSEADEQFF
TRBD1	TRBJ1-1	NA	TRBV4-1	TGCGCCAGCAGCAGACAGGGTATCTCGTACACTGAAGCTTTCTTT	CASSRQGISYTEAFF
TRBD1	TRBJ1-1	few	TRBV5-1	TGCGCCAGCAGCCTGGAGACGACAGGGTTGGCTTTCTTT	CASSLETTGLAFF
NA	TRBJ1-3	NA	TRBV5-6	TGTGCCAGCAGCTTGGAGTTCAGCTCTGGAAACACCATATATTTT	CASSLEFSSGNTIYF
NA	TRBJ1-4	NA	TRBV7-9	TGTGCCAGCAGCGGAACAGGGAGTGAAAAACTGTTTTTT	CASSGTGSEKLFF
NA	TRBJ2-5	once	TRBV10-3	TGTGCCATCCTTCGGAGGGGCCGAAAGCAAGAGACCCAGTACTTC	CAILRRGRKQETQYF
NA	TRBJ2-7	NA	TRBV7-3	TGTGCCAGCAGCTTAACTGAGACTAGTATGGGCTACGAGCAGTACTTC	CASSLTETSMGYEQYF
NA	TRBJ2-1	NA	TRBV7-9	TGTGCCAGCAGCTTAGGAGGGCTAGCGTACTACAATGAGCAGTTCTTC	CASSLGGLAYYNEQFF
TRBD1	TRBJ1-4	many	TRBV12-3/TRBV12-4	TGTGCCAGCCGGACAGGGGTGGAAAAACTGTTTTTT	CASRTGVEKLFF
TRBD1	TRBJ1-2	NA	TRBV6-5	TGTGCCAGCAGTAAACAGGGGGAGGGCTATGGCTACACCTTC	CASSKQGEGYGYTF
TRBD1	TRBJ1-2	NA	TRBV6-5	TGTGCCAGCGGGGGACAGGGATCTGGCTACACCTTC	CASGGQGSGYTF
NA	TRBJ2-6	NA	TRBV30	TGTGCCTGGAGTCTCGACTTGTCTGGGGCCAACGTCCTGACTTTC	CAWSLDLSGANVLTF
TRBD1	TRBJ1-4	NA	TRBV27	TGTGCCAACCCGGACAGGGAGCGGGCAACTAATGAAAAACTGTTTTTT	CANPDRERATNEKLFF
NA	TRBJ1-1	once	TRBV5-4	TGTGCCAGCAGCGGAGTGAGGAACACTGAAGCTTTCTTT	CASSGVRNTEAFF
TRBD1	TRBJ2-2	once	TRBV25-1	TGTGCCAGCAGTGAATTGACAGGGGGCGTGGGGGAGCTGTTTTTT	CASSELTGGVGELFF
TRBD2	TRBJ2-1	NA	TRBV11-2	TGTGCCAGCAGCTTAGTAGCGGGAGGGAGGAATGAGCAGTTCTTC	CASSLVAGGRNEQFF
TRBD1	TRBJ1-6	NA	TRBV20-1	TGCAGTGCTAGTTACCCGGGACAGGGTGATTCACCCCTCCACTTT	CSASYPGQGDSPLHF
NA	TRBJ1-2	NA	TRBV28	TGTGCCAGCAGTTTGGCAGGGAACTATGGCTACACCTTC	CASSLAGNYGYTF
TRBD1	TRBJ1-1	NA	TRBV9	TGTGCCAGCAGCGTAGAGGGGACAGGGAACACTGAAGCTTTCTTT	CASSVEGTGNTEAFF
NA	TRBJ2-5	NA	TRBV3-1/TRBV3-2	TGTGCCAGCAGCCATCCGGGGGAGACCCAGTACTTC	CASSHPGETQYF
TRBD1	TRBJ2-7	once	TRBV6-7	TGTGCCAGCAGTTATTGGACAGGGAGCAACGAGCAGTACTTC	CASSYWTGSNEQYF
NA	TRBJ2-1	NA	TRBV11-3	TGTGCCAGCAGGTTTGGGCAGGAGGACTACAATGAGCAGTTCTTC	CASRFGQEDYNEQFF
NA	TRBJ2-2	NA	TRBV5-1	TGCGCCAGCAGCTTGGGGGTCGCAGGGGACACCGGGGAGCTGTTTTTT	CASSLGVAGDTGELFF
NA	TRBJ1-5	once	TRBV19	TGTGCCAGTAGTATAGGGCCGGGAAGCAATCAGCCCCAGCATTTT	CASSIGPGSNQPQHF
NA	TRBJ2-7	NA	TRBV5-4	TGTGCCAGCAGCCCCGACAGGGGGCGGGAGGGGCAGTACTTC	CASSPDRGREGQYF
TRBD1	TRBJ2-3	NA	TRBV5-1	TGCGCCAGCAGCCGGGGAGGACAGGGAGAAGATACGCAGTATTTT	CASSRGGQGEDTQYF
NA	TRBJ1-4	once	TRBV13	TGTGCCAGCAGCGCCCACAGGCAGGCTAATGAAAAACTGTTTTTT	CASSAHRQANEKLFF
NA	TRBJ1-2	NA	TRBV2	TGTGCCAGCAGAACCGGGACTGGAGACTATGGCTACACCTTC	CASRTGTGDYGYTF
TRBD2	TRBJ2-2	NA	TRBV10-1	TGCGCCAGCAGTGAGTCGAAACTAGCGGGGGGTCGAACCGGGGAGCTGTTTTTT	CASSESKLAGGRTGELFF
NA	TRBJ1-5	once	TRBV3-1/TRBV3-2	TGTGCCAGCAGCCAGTCTCACAGCCCTGATCAGCCCCAGCATTTT	CASSQSHSPDQPQHF
TRBD2	TRBJ2-2	NA	TRBV9	TGTGCCAGCAGCGTAGTGAGCGGGAGGTCCACCGGGGAGCTGTTTTTT	CASSVVSGRSTGELFF
TRBD1	TRBJ1-2	NA	TRBV2	TGTGCCAGCAGTGGGTCCGGGACAGGGGGCGGCTACACCTTC	CASSGSGTGGGYTF
NA	TRBJ2-1	NA	TRBV4-2	TGTGCCAGCAGCCAGAGGGGGAGCGACTACAATGAGCAGTTCTTC	CASSQRGSDYNEQFF
NA	TRBJ1-5	NA	TRBV19	TGTGCCAGTAGTATAGTAGGCAGGGAACAGCCCCAGCATTTT	CASSIVGREQPQHF
NA	TRBJ2-7	NA	TRBV18	TGTGCCAGCTCACATACAGAAGCCTACGAGCAGTACTTC	CASSHTEAYEQYF
NA	TRBJ2-1	NA	TRBV9	TGTGCCAGCAGCGTCGGCGGGGTCGGCAATGAGCAGTTCTTC	CASSVGGVGNEQFF
NA	TRBJ1-4	NA	TRBV5-1	TGCGCCAGCAGCTTGGTCGGGGATGCGGTGGAACTGTTTTTT	CASSLVGDAVELFF
NA	TRBJ1-5	few	TRBV2	TGTGCCAGCAGTCGACGAGGCTTCAATCAGCCCCAGCATTTT	CASSRRGFNQPQHF
NA	TRBJ2-1	NA	TRBV7-8	TGTGCCAGCAGTGAGGGAGTGGGCAATGAGCAGTTCTTC	CASSEGVGNEQFF
NA	TRBJ1-1	NA	TRBV10-1	TGCGCCAGCAGTGAGACGGGTAGGACTGAAGCTTTCTTT	CASSETGRTEAFF
TRBD2	TRBJ2-1	NA	TRBV7-2	TGTGCCAGCAGCCATCACGCGGGGGGGAGGGCTTACAATGAGCAGTTCTTC	CASSHHAGGRAYNEQFF
NA	TRBJ1-2	NA	TRBV27	TGTGCCAGCAGTACGTATCGTGCAGGGGTTAACTATGGCTACACCTTC	CASSTYRAGVNYGYTF
TRBD1	TRBJ2-1	NA	TRBV18	TGTGCCAGCTCACCACCGAACAGGGGATCTTACAATGAGCAGTTCTTC	CASSPPNRGSYNEQFF
TRBD1	TRBJ1-6	NA	TRBV2	TGTGCCAGCAGTGACCCCACCGACAGGGGCCTCTATAATTCACCCCTCCACTTT	CASSDPTDRGLYNSPLHF
NA	TRBJ2-3	once	TRBV2	TGTGCCAGCAGTGAAACTTTCACAGATACGCAGTATTTT	CASSETFTDTQYF
TRBD1	TRBJ2-4	NA	TRBV19	TGTGCCAGTAGTATTCTGGGGGGACAGGGTGACATTCAGTACTTC	CASSILGGQGDIQYF
NA	TRBJ2-5	NA	TRBV19	TGTGCCAGTAGTCCCACTAATAGCGGAGTCCCGGGGACCCAGTACTTC	CASSPTNSGVPGTQYF
NA	TRBJ2-7	NA	TRBV9	TGTGCCAGCAGCGAGGAGGGGGCTGGGGAGCAGTACTTC	CASSEEGAGEQYF
NA	TRBJ2-7	once	TRBV11-2	TGTGCCAGCAGCGAATGGACTCGCGGGGTCAGCTCCTACGAGCAGTACTTC	CASSEWTRGVSSYEQYF
TRBD2	TRBJ2-2	NA	TRBV5-1	TGCGCCAGCAGCCTAGCCCCGGGGGGGCCGGTCGGGGAGCTGTTTTTT	CASSLAPGGPVGELFF
NA	TRBJ2-5	NA	TRBV19	TGTGCCAGTAGTATAGATGGTTACAGCCGAGAGACCCAGTACTTC	CASSIDGYSRETQYF